This record looks at one T cell receptor beta chain sequence and its context. The antigen is not known. This entry is derived from a study of T cell responses to AZD1222 COVID-19 vaccine. Notes on the study in general: Epitopes outside B.1.351 and B.1.1.7 mutated regions reportedly drew nearly half of spike TCRs.

From germline, CDR1 is SGHNT and CDR2 YYREEE (reference sequence). V lost 2 bases to trimming and J lost 4 bases, with 10 bases between them. CDR3 length: 15 residues. Measured with immunoSEQ multiplex PCR; TCRdb has only the in-frame clones, and not every one. The data show some 95,000 clones, with around 87% seen just once and over 10% held by the top ten. The sample here was peripheral blood, taken 28 days after the second AZD1222 dose. This rearrangement joins TRBV5-4 to TRBJ2-6; D may match TRBD1 or TRBD2 (6 bases each). The sequence came from an adult who received the AZD1222 COVID-19 vaccine. CDR3 bases: TGTGCCAGCAGCTTTGGGGGGACAGGGGCCAACGTCCTGACTTTC. Amino acids: CASSFGGTGANVLTF.